Listed below are T cell receptor beta chains from one sample, sequenced in a study of early T cells in non-severe SARS-CoV-2 infection. TCRdb ran MiXCR on the 5' RACE reads and lists one entry per CDR3 protein. This table has roughly 61,000 distinct CDR3 sequences, about 12% appearing once. The sample consisted of whole blood, taken at baseline. The receptors were sampled from an adult who was a healthcare worker with PCR-confirmed SARS-CoV-2 infection or an uninfected control (not recorded which). Both conserved end residues are part of each CDR3. D genes are given only for firm matches. The listing skips clone size in some rows; elsewhere it reads once, few, many or a size class.

D gene | J gene | clone size | V gene | CDR3 protein | CDR3 DNA
TRBD1 | TRBJ2-1 | . | TRBV3-1 | CASSQGWDRGNEQFF | TGTGCCAGCAGCCAAGGCTGGGACAGGGGCAATGAGCAGTTCTTC
. | TRBJ1-1 | . | TRBV5-1 | CASKQGGMNTEAFF | TGCGCCAGCAAACAGGGCGGGATGAACACTGAAGCTTTCTTT
TRBD1 | TRBJ1-5 | . | TRBV4-3 | CASSQDPGGNQPQHF | TGCGCCAGCAGCCAAGATCCAGGGGGAAATCAGCCCCAGCATTTT
TRBD2 | TRBJ2-7 | . | TRBV2 | CASSDPSGGKYEQYF | TGTGCCAGCAGTGACCCTAGCGGGGGGAAGTACGAGCAGTACTTC
. | TRBJ1-5 | few | TRBV10-3 | CATSGEYSNQPQHF | TGTGCCACCTCAGGGGAGTATAGCAATCAGCCCCAGCATTTT
. | TRBJ1-2 | few | TRBV27 | CASSPLTVQSYGYTF | TGTGCCAGCAGTCCACTGACAGTTCAATCATATGGCTACACCTTC
TRBD2 | TRBJ2-7 | few | TRBV7-2 | CASSLPRTSGRSSYEQYF | TGTGCCAGCAGCTTACCCCGGACTAGCGGGAGAAGCTCCTACGAGCAGTACTTC
. | TRBJ1-1 | few | TRBV30 | CAWSKQQNTEAFF | TGTGCCTGGAGTAAACAGCAGAACACTGAAGCTTTCTTT
. | TRBJ2-3 | . | TRBV7-9 | CASSPGSYQRGTDTQYF | TGTGCCAGCAGCCCGGGATCCTACCAGCGGGGCACAGATACGCAGTATTTT
. | TRBJ1-6 | . | TRBV7-9 | CASSSGSPLHF | TGTGCCAGCAGCTCAGGGTCCCCCCTCCACTTT
TRBD2 | TRBJ2-3 | many | TRBV3-1 | CASSTSGSTVDTQYF | TGTGCCAGCAGCACAAGCGGGAGTACCGTGGATACGCAGTATTTT
. | TRBJ2-7 | . | TRBV5-6 | CASSLRGTKNEQYF | TGTGCCAGCAGCTTGAGGGGGACTAAGAACGAGCAGTACTTC
. | TRBJ2-1 | many | TRBV19 | CASSPPPGEQFF | TGTGCCAGTAGTCCGCCGCCAGGGGAGCAGTTCTTC
. | TRBJ1-5 | many | TRBV20-1 | CSAVYRVLSNQPQHF | TGCAGTGCTGTATACAGGGTCCTTAGCAATCAGCCCCAGCATTTT
TRBD2 | TRBJ2-1 | once | TRBV7-6 | CASSPGLAGYNEQFF | TGTGCCAGCAGCCCAGGACTAGCGGGGTACAATGAGCAGTTCTTC
. | TRBJ2-7 | many | TRBV7-2 | CASSFSPDSYEQYF | TGTGCCAGCAGCTTCTCCCCTGACAGCTACGAGCAGTACTTC
TRBD2 | TRBJ2-1 | few | TRBV24-1 | CATSDALAGSYNEQFF | TGTGCCACCAGTGATGCTCTAGCGGGCTCCTACAATGAGCAGTTCTTC
. | TRBJ2-7 | many | TRBV7-9 | CASSSGTVFGEQYF | TGTGCCAGCAGCTCCGGGACCGTCTTCGGCGAGCAGTACTTC
. | TRBJ1-2 | few | TRBV4-3 | CASSQVDYRGYTF | TGCGCCAGCAGCCAAGTGGATTATCGAGGCTACACCTTC
. | TRBJ2-7 | few | TRBV12-3/TRBV12-4 | CASSASGTQTYEQYF | TGTGCCAGCAGTGCCTCCGGGACACAAACCTACGAGCAGTACTTC
TRBD1 | TRBJ1-4 | . | TRBV29-1 | CSVAMTGAPLEKLFF | TGCAGCGTCGCGATGACAGGGGCCCCTCTGGAAAAACTGTTTTTT
TRBD1 | TRBJ1-1 | many | TRBV28 | CASSLGQLNTEAFF | TGTGCCAGCAGTTTGGGACAGCTGAACACTGAAGCTTTCTTT
. | TRBJ1-6 | . | TRBV5-1 | CASSFVLSGSSYNSPLHF | TGCGCCAGCAGTTTTGTACTGTCAGGGAGCTCCTATAATTCACCCCTCCACTTT
. | TRBJ2-1 | few | TRBV11-2 | CASSFTTERVYNEQFF | TGTGCCAGCAGCTTCACGACTGAACGGGTCTACAATGAGCAGTTCTTC
. | TRBJ1-5 | few | TRBV27 | CASSLYREQPQHF | TGTGCCAGCAGTTTATACAGGGAGCAGCCCCAGCATTTT
. | TRBJ1-6 | few | TRBV13 | CASIGGLPYNSPLHF | TGTGCCAGTATCGGGGGGCTTCCTTATAATTCACCCCTCCACTTT
. | TRBJ2-2 | few | TRBV5-1 | CASSFPGVTGELFF | TGCGCCAGCAGCTTCCCAGGGGTTACCGGGGAGCTGTTTTTT
TRBD2 | TRBJ2-7 | few | TRBV7-9 | CASSDEERGVYEQYF | TGTGCCAGCAGCGATGAGGAGCGGGGGGTCTACGAGCAGTACTTC
TRBD2 | TRBJ2-1 | many | TRBV12-3/TRBV12-4 | CASSLAGGASGNEQFF | TGTGCCAGCAGTTTAGCGGGTGGAGCTAGCGGCAATGAGCAGTTCTTC
. | TRBJ1-3 | . | TRBV7-6 | CASTKRAGTRSGNTIYF | TGTGCCAGCACCAAAAGGGCAGGCACACGCTCTGGAAACACCATATATTTT
TRBD2 | TRBJ2-1 | . | TRBV7-3 | CASSLGSGPNEQFF | TGTGCCAGCAGCTTAGGTAGCGGGCCCAATGAGCAGTTCTTC
TRBD2 | TRBJ2-1 | . | TRBV7-9 | CASSVLAGVYNEQFF | TGTGCCAGCAGCGTACTAGCGGGAGTTTACAATGAGCAGTTCTTC